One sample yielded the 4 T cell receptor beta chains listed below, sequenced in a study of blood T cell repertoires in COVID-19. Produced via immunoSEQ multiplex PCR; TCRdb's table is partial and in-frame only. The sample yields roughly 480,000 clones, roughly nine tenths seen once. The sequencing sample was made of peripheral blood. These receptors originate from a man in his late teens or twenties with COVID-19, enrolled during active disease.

In nucleotides, the CDR3 is TGTGCCAGCAGTGACAGGAAGAACACCGGGGAGCTGTTTTTT. Translating it yields CASSDRKNTGELFF. V is TRBV25-1 and J is TRBJ2-2; D is unresolved. The CDR3 runs to 14 residues. Trimming cost V 3 bases and J 1 base, with 6 bases left between them. CDR1 is MGHDK, CDR2 SYGVNS, per germline.

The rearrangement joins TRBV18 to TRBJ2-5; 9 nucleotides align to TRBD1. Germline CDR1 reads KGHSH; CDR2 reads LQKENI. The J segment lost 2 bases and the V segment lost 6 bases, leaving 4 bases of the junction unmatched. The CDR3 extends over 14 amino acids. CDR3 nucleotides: TGTGCCAGCTCGCCAGGGACAGGGCAAGAGACCCAGTACTTC. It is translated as CASSPGTGQETQYF.

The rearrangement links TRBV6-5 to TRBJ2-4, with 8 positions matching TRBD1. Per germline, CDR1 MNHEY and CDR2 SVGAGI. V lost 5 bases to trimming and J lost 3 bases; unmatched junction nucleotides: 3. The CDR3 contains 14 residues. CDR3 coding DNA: TGTGCCAGCAGTCTACAGGGGGTCAAAAACATTCAGTACTTC. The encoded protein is CASSLQGVKNIQYF.

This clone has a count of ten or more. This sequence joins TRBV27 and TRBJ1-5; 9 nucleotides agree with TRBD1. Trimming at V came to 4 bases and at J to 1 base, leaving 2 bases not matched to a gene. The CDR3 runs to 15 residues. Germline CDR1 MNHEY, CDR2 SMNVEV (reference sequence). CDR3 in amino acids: CASSYGQGSNQPQHF. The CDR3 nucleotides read TGTGCCAGCAGTTACGGACAGGGGAGCAATCAGCCCCAGCATTTT.